This entry lists 27 T cell receptor beta chains sequenced from one sample in a study of blood T cell repertoires in COVID-19. TCRdb keeps only in-frame clones here, not all; method: immunoSEQ multiplex PCR. The table shows more than 130,000 clones, with about nine tenths occurring only once. Sequenced: peripheral blood. Receptor source: a man aged 50-60 years with active or convalescent COVID-19.

The chain has TRBV7-2 and TRBJ2-7; tentatively, D is TRBD2 (5 bases). Looked up from germline, CDR1 is SGHTA and CDR2 is FQGNSA. The CDR3 has 15 residues. With 2 bases removed from V and 4 bases from J, the gap between germline ends came to 15 bases. The CDR3 DNA reads TGTGCCAGCAGCTTACTGACTATCGCTGGGTACGAGCAGTACTTC. This translates into CASSLLTIAGYEQYF.

This chain uses TRBV27 with TRBJ1-1, with D possibly matching TRBD1 (6 bases). CDR1 and CDR2 from the germline V gene are MNHEY and SMNVEV (reference sequence). Trimming pared 5 bases from V and 1 base from J, leaving 11 bases between. CDR3 length: 14 residues. The CDR3 DNA follows: TGTGCCAGCAGTAAGTGGGACAAGAACACTGAAGCTTTCTTT. Its protein is CASSKWDKNTEAFF.

The rearrangement uses TRBV6-2 or TRBV6-3 and TRBJ2-7; weak D call: TRBD2 (6 bases). Germline assignment: CDR1 MNHEY and CDR2 SVGEGT. Trimming took 3 bases from V and 2 from J, leaving 11 bases between them. This CDR3 has 14 residues. The CDR3 spells CASSYGDSTYEQYF. The CDR3 DNA is TGTGCCAGCAGTTATGGGGACTCCACCTACGAGCAGTACTTC.

The chain couples TRBV27 to TRBJ2-3; D unresolved. Trimming left V 1 base short and J 1 base short, with 9 bases between. The CDR3 extends over 15 amino acids. The germline gives CDR1 MNHEY, CDR2 SMNVEV (reference sequence). CDR3 sequence (DNA): TGTGCCAGCAGTTTATTCGCGGTCGGCACAGATACGCAGTATTTT. Residues: CASSLFAVGTDTQYF.

This clone was observed a handful of times. The V and J genes are TRBV7-9 and TRBJ2-7, with 8 positions matching TRBD1. The germline gives CDR1 SEHNR, CDR2 FQNEAQ (reference sequence). Losses at the gene ends were 5 bases for V and 0 bases for J; bases not matched to a gene: 18. This CDR3 has 19 amino acids. The CDR3 here is CASSTGQGRGSGDSYEQYF. Written as DNA, the CDR3 is TGTGCCAGCAGCACAGGACAGGGTCGCGGATCGGGAGACTCCTACGAGCAGTACTTC.

This sequence joins TRBV4-1 and TRBJ2-7; 7 bases fit TRBD1. This CDR3 has 17 amino acids. The V segment lost 2 bases and the J segment 3 bases; nucleotides outside the gene matches: 13. Looked up from germline, CDR1 is MGHRA and CDR2 is YSYEKL. This CDR3 reads CASSQSQRGTVGYEQYF. CDR3 sequence (DNA): TGCGCCAGCAGCCAATCCCAAAGGGGGACAGTCGGCTACGAGCAGTACTTC.

This rearrangement joins TRBV6-4 to TRBJ2-7, with TRBD1 matching over 10 bases. Trimming took 7 bases from V and 7 from J; bases not matched to a gene: 13. Germline values: CDR1 MRHNA, CDR2 SNTAGT. The CDR3 sequence is 15 residues long. DNA for the CDR3: TGTGCCAGCATTCCCCGGGACAGGGGTGTCTGGGAGCAGTACTTC. Translating gives CASIPRDRGVWEQYF.

CDR3 in amino acids: CASSVGVGVGYNEQFF. In DNA form, the CDR3 reads TGTGCCAGCAGCGTAGGGGTGGGAGTGGGATACAATGAGCAGTTCTTC. The chain joins TRBV9 to TRBJ2-1, with D maybe TRBD2 (5 bases). Germline CDR1 SGDLS, CDR2 YYNGEE. This CDR3 has 16 amino acids. V was shortened by 0 bases and J by 4 bases, with 14 bases between the two germline ends.

The chain has TRBV7-9 and TRBJ2-1; the D gene is possibly TRBD2 (5 bases). V dropped 5 bases and J dropped 4 bases, with 24 bases sitting between them. The CDR3 is 18 residues long. Germline CDR1 reads SEHNR; CDR2 reads FQNEAQ (reference sequence). The CDR3 sequence is CASSPAPGDELIYNEQFF. CDR3 nucleotides: TGTGCCAGCAGCCCGGCCCCCGGGGATGAGCTGATATACAATGAGCAGTTCTTC. The variable domain in full, with the rest retrieved from reference TRBV7-9 and TRBJ2-1, is DTGVSQNPRHKITKRGQNVTFRCDPISEHNRLYWYRQTLGQGPEFLTYFQNEAQLEKSRLLSDRFSAERPKGSFSTLEIQRTEQGDSAMYLCASSPAPGDELIYNEQFFGPGTRLTVL.

A word on this clone: The identical CDR3 is also encoded by other nucleotide sequences in the sample. The chain carries TRBV6-5 and TRBJ1-1, with D unclear. Germline CDR1 reads MNHEY; CDR2 reads SVGAGI. The CDR3 length is 14 residues. V dropped 4 bases and J dropped 1 base, with 10 bases sitting between them. The CDR3 reads CASSSRSGNTEAFF. CDR3 in DNA: TGTGCCAGCAGTTCCCGCTCAGGGAACACTGAAGCTTTCTTT.

The rearrangement links TRBV11-2 to TRBJ1-1; perhaps TRBD1 as D (6 bases). Looked up from germline, CDR1 is SGHAT and CDR2 is FQNNGV. This CDR3 region has 14 residues. Trimming removed 3 bases at V and 2 bases at J, with 10 bases between. The CDR3 sequence is CASSFPDRNTEAFF. CDR3 in DNA: TGTGCCAGCAGCTTTCCGGACAGAAACACTGAAGCTTTCTTT.

The DNA of the CDR3 is TGTGCCAGCAGTTACTCCGTAGCGGGAGATGATGAGCAGTACTTC. This sequence encodes CASSYSVAGDDEQYF. The V call is TRBV6-5, the J call TRBJ2-7, with 9 bases that match TRBD2. CDR3 length: 15 amino acids. The V gene's germline CDR1 is MNHEY and CDR2 SVGAGI. J gave up 7 bases and V 0 bases, and 7 bases lay outside the gene matches.

The chain recombines TRBV11-2 with TRBJ2-7; 10 positions match TRBD2. This CDR3 contains 15 residues. The J segment lost 3 bases and the V segment lost 5 bases, leaving 7 bases of the junction unmatched. Germline V CDR1 and CDR2: SGHAT, FQNNGV. The CDR3 DNA reads TGTGCCAGCAGCCCCACAAGACTAGCGGGCTACGAGCAGTACTTC. Its translation is CASSPTRLAGYEQYF.

V is TRBV6-6 and J is TRBJ2-2; tentatively, D is TRBD2 (5 bases). V lost 6 bases to trimming and J lost 1 base, with 15 bases between them. Germline CDR1 MNHNY, CDR2 SVGAGI (reference sequence). The CDR3 length is 16 residues. Here the CDR3 reads CASSPLANKNTGELFF. The CDR3 DNA sequence: TGTGCCAGCAGCCCCCTAGCCAACAAGAACACCGGGGAGCTGTTTTTT.

The V and J genes are TRBV6-5 and TRBJ2-7; TRBD1 matches 9 bases. The junction had 7 bases not matched to a gene; V was cut back by 6 bases and J by 1 base. Germline CDR1 is MNHEY and CDR2 is SVGAGI. This CDR3 is built from 15 residues. The CDR3, as DNA: TGTGCCAGCAGAGCCCCCGGGACAGGGTCCTACGAGCAGTACTTC. It encodes CASRAPGTGSYEQYF.

The chain has TRBV5-6 and TRBJ2-3; the D gene is possibly TRBD2 (6 bases). Germline loops: CDR1 SGHDT, CDR2 YYEEEE. The V end was cut by 2 bases, the J end by 5 bases, with 18 bases between. The CDR3 has 16 residues. CDR3 nucleotide sequence: TGTGCCAGCAGCTTATCAAGGAGGGTGTCGGTAGATACGCAGTATTTT. Translating it yields CASSLSRRVSVDTQYF.

The rearrangement joins TRBV28 to TRBJ2-6, with 15 nucleotides matching TRBD2. The J segment lost 0 bases and the V segment lost 2 bases, leaving 8 bases of the junction unmatched. The V gene's germline CDR1 is MDHEN and CDR2 SYDVKM. The CDR3 totals 21 residues. The DNA for the CDR3 is TGTGCCAGCAGTTTAAATCTGGGACTAGCGGGAGGCAGCTCTGGGGCCAACGTCCTGACTTTC. Translated: CASSLNLGLAGGSSGANVLTF.

The CDR3 protein is CASSLGQGNSGNTIYF. The DNA of the CDR3 is TGTGCCAGCAGCTTAGGACAGGGGAACTCTGGAAACACCATATATTTT. V and J are TRBV7-2 and TRBJ1-3; 8 nucleotides match TRBD1. Germline values: CDR1 SGHTA, CDR2 FQGNSA. V lost 1 base, J lost 0 bases, and 2 bases stayed unmatched. The CDR3 length is 16 residues.

The chain joins TRBV3-1 (or the pseudogene TRBV3-2) to TRBJ2-7, with 11 bases lining up with TRBD1. The trim removed 1 base at V and 3 bases at J, leaving 5 bases unmatched. The CDR3 contains 16 residues. CDR1 and CDR2 from the germline V gene are LGHDT and YNNKEL (reference sequence). CDR3 residues: CASSQAEGTGGYEQYF. The DNA for the CDR3 is TGTGCCAGCAGCCAAGCGGAGGGGACAGGGGGCTACGAGCAGTACTTC.

J is TRBJ1-5 and V is TRBV7-9; perhaps TRBD1 as D (5 bases). V lost 4 bases and J lost 7, with 11 bases in between. The germline gives CDR1 SEHNR, CDR2 FQNEAQ (reference sequence). The CDR3 has 13 residues. The CDR3 reads CASSSGGNQPQHF. The CDR3 DNA reads TGTGCCAGCAGCTCCGGGGGGAACCAGCCCCAGCATTTT. The variable domain in full, with the rest retrieved from reference TRBV7-9 and TRBJ1-5, is DTGVSQNPRHKITKRGQNVTFRCDPISEHNRLYWYRQTLGQGPEFLTYFQNEAQLEKSRLLSDRFSAERPKGSFSTLEIQRTEQGDSAMYLCASSSGGNQPQHFGDGTRLSIL.

V is TRBV6-2 or TRBV6-3 and J is TRBJ2-7; TRBD1 agrees at 11 bases. The CDR3 spans 15 residues. The germline V gene has CDR1 MNHEY and CDR2 SVGEGT. J gave up 5 bases and V 2 bases, and 5 bases lay outside the gene matches. CDR3 residues: CASSYRTGGLNEQYF. CDR3 DNA: TGTGCCAGCAGTTACCGGACAGGGGGCCTAAACGAGCAGTACTTC.

The chain couples TRBV5-8 to TRBJ1-6; no clear D gene. Germline loops: CDR1 SGHTS, CDR2 YDEGEE. This CDR3 is built from 16 residues. Between the trimmed V and J ends, which lost 5 bases and 3 bases, there was a span of 15 bases. CDR3 loop: CASSQTTGVYNSPLHF. CDR3 sequence (DNA): TGTGCCAGCAGTCAGACTACCGGGGTCTATAATTCACCCCTCCACTTT. The full variable domain, in which reference TRBV5-8 and TRBJ1-6 provide the parts outside the CDR3, is EAGVTQSPTHLIKTRGQQATLRCSPISGHTSVYWYQQALGLGLQFLLWYDEGEERNRGNFPPRFSGRQFPNYSSELNVNALELEDSALYLCASSQTTGVYNSPLHFGNGTRLTVT.

This rearrangement joins TRBV28 to TRBJ2-5; no firm D call. The CDR3 is 13 residues long. Germline lookup yields CDR1 MDHEN and CDR2 SYDVKM. Trimming took off 7 bases at V and 9 bases at J, with 18 bases between the two ends. The CDR3, as DNA: TGTGCCAGCACCCCGGGTCGGTGGAAGTCCCAGTACTTC. The encoded protein is CASTPGRWKSQYF. The full variable domain, with the rest looked up from reference TRBV28 and TRBJ2-5, is DVKVTQSSRYLVKRTGEKVFLECVQDMDHENMFWYRQDPGLGLRLIYFSYDVKMKEKGDIPEGYSVSREKKERFSLILESASTNQTSMYLCASTPGRWKSQYFGPGTRLLVL.

The gene calls are TRBV6-2 or TRBV6-3 and TRBJ1-5; D is ambiguous. Germline V CDR1 and CDR2: MNHEY, SVGEGT. V gave up 2 bases and J gave up 7 bases, with 15 bases separating them. The CDR3 is 15 residues long. As DNA, the CDR3 is TGTGCCAGCAGTTACCTGATAGCCCGCGACCAGCCCCAGCATTTT. Translating it yields CASSYLIARDQPQHF.

This chain uses TRBV11-2 with TRBJ2-3; 14 bases agree with TRBD2. CDR3 length: 15 amino acids. Losses at the gene ends were 6 bases for V and 6 bases for J; bases not matched to a gene: 5. Germline V gene data show CDR1 as SGHAT and CDR2 as FQNNGV. The CDR3 sequence: CASSWTSGRFDTQYF. DNA for the CDR3: TGTGCCAGCAGTTGGACTAGCGGGAGGTTTGATACGCAGTATTTT.

The table lists this clone with a few counts. This rearrangement joins TRBV28 to TRBJ2-7; 12 bases are a match to TRBD1. The CDR3 covers 17 residues. Germline lookup yields CDR1 MDHEN and CDR2 SYDVKM. Losses at the gene ends were 8 bases for V and 2 bases for J; bases not matched to a gene: 13. The CDR3 region has the DNA TGTGCCAGCCAAACCGGGACAGGGGGCCCCAGACCCTACGAGCAGTACTTC. Its protein product is CASQTGTGGPRPYEQYF. The full variable domain, rest sourced from reference TRBV28 and TRBJ2-7, is DVKVTQSSRYLVKRTGEKVFLECVQDMDHENMFWYRQDPGLGLRLIYFSYDVKMKEKGDIPEGYSVSREKKERFSLILESASTNQTSMYLCASQTGTGGPRPYEQYFGPGTRLTVT.

The table lists this clone with a count of one. The J gene is TRBJ2-7, the V gene TRBV27; 9 bases align to TRBD2. The ends lost 2 bases at V and 9 bases at J; junction bases unmatched: 2. The CDR3 spans 12 residues. Germline assignment: CDR1 MNHEY and CDR2 SMNVEV (reference sequence). CDR3 nucleotides: TGTGCCAGCAGTTTAGGCGGGGGGGGGCAGTACTTC. Translating it yields CASSLGGGGQYF.